These 8 T cell receptor beta chains came from one sample sequenced in a study of blood T cell repertoires in COVID-19. Measured with immunoSEQ multiplex PCR; TCRdb has only the in-frame clones, and not every one. The sample carries over 75,000 clones, around 80% recorded once. The material sequenced was peripheral blood. The receptors originated from a man in his 70s with acute or convalescent COVID-19.

The chain employs TRBV7-8 and TRBJ2-7; the D gene is possibly TRBD2 (6 bases). CDR1 SGHVS and CDR2 FQNEAQ come from the germline V gene. The CDR3 consists of 16 residues. Trimming removed 0 bases at V and 4 bases at J, with 16 bases between. The CDR3 DNA sequence: TGTGCCAGCAGCTTAGCGTTGGCGGGGACCCTTTACGAGCAGTACTTC. This translates into CASSLALAGTLYEQYF.

The CDR3 is CASSSRLNEAFF. The CDR3 coding sequence is TGCGCCAGCAGCTCGAGGTTGAATGAAGCTTTCTTT. The chain links TRBV5-1 to TRBJ1-1; D gene uncertain. The CDR3 extends over 12 amino acids. Germline-derived CDR1 and CDR2 are SGHRS and YFSETQ. The V end lost 3 bases, the J end lost 7 bases, and 10 bases lay between the germline ends.

This chain links TRBV6-2 or TRBV6-3 with TRBJ2-1; D gene ambiguous. V dropped 6 bases and J dropped 5 bases, with 11 bases sitting between them. Germline V gene lookup returns CDR1 MNHEY and CDR2 SVGEGT. This CDR3 contains 13 residues. CDR3 region: CASSVPADNEQFF. The CDR3, as DNA: TGTGCCAGCAGCGTCCCGGCGGACAATGAGCAGTTCTTC.

This chain links TRBV27 with TRBJ2-5; possible D gene TRBD2, 6 bases. V shed 1 base and J shed 5 bases, with 14 bases lying between them. This CDR3 spans 15 amino acids. Per the germline V gene, CDR1 is MNHEY and CDR2 is SMNVEV (reference sequence). The CDR3 DNA reads as TGTGCCAGCAGTTTATTTGGGAGGTGGAGGGAGACCCAGTACTTC. Residues: CASSLFGRWRETQYF.

This clone was counted between two and nine times. The genes are TRBV7-2 and TRBJ2-5, with TRBD2 matching over 8 bases. V trimming: 5 bases; J trimming: 2 bases; junction bases outside the gene matches: 4. Germline CDR1 SGHTA, CDR2 FQGNSA. CDR3 size: 14 residues. The CDR3 DNA is TGTGCCAGCAGCGCCGGGACTAGACAAGAGACCCAGTACTTC. It codes for CASSAGTRQETQYF. Variable domain in full (rest from reference TRBV7-2 and TRBJ2-5): GAGVSQSPSNKVTEKGKDVELRCDPISGHTALYWYRQSLGQGLEFLIYFQGNSAPDKSGLPSDRFSAERTGGSVSTLTIQRTQQEDSAVYLCASSAGTRQETQYFGPGTRLLVL.

This rearrangement joins TRBV27 to TRBJ2-7; no definite D call. Germline V lookup: CDR1 MNHEY, CDR2 SMNVEV (reference sequence). Trimming took off 6 bases at V and 4 bases at J, with 10 bases between the two ends. The CDR3 covers 12 residues. CDR3 nucleotide sequence: TGTGCCAGCAGCTCCCTACGGTACGAGCAGTACTTC. Residues: CASSSLRYEQYF.

V usage is TRBV15 and J usage is TRBJ2-7; TRBD1 matches 8 bases. After removal of 1 base from V and 2 bases from J, the junction contained 7 bases not matched to a gene. The CDR3 is 16 residues long. Germline V gene lookup returns CDR1 LNHNV and CDR2 YYDKDF (reference sequence). CDR3 region: CATSRGTGYSTYEQYF. In DNA, the CDR3 is TGTGCCACCAGCAGAGGGACAGGGTATTCAACCTACGAGCAGTACTTC. Combining the CDR3 with reference TRBV15 and TRBJ2-7 gives the whole variable domain DAMVIQNPRYQVTQFGKPVTLSCSQTLNHNVMYWYQQKSSQAPKLLFHYYDKDFNNEADTPDNFQSRRPNTSFCFLDIRSPGLGDTAMYLCATSRGTGYSTYEQYFGPGTRLTVT.

This clone was observed a handful of times. The chain has TRBV15 and TRBJ2-1, with 8 bases matching TRBD2. The germline V gene has CDR1 LNHNV and CDR2 YYDKDF (reference sequence). J lost 2 bases, V lost 6 bases, and 12 bases had no gene match. The CDR3 totals 17 residues. In nucleotides, the CDR3 is TGTGCCACCAGGGCCACGGGAGGGCCGTCCCCCTACAATGAGCAGTTCTTC. Translation: CATRATGGPSPYNEQFF.